This T cell receptor beta chain emerged from a study of PD-1 blockade in mismatch repair-deficient tumors. Whole-study context: Patients had eleven to twelve mismatch repair-deficient cancer types, all previously treated and progressing. General observations from the study: Rapid post-treatment expansion, then contraction, generally preceding radiologic response, marked tumor-resident clones.

The CDR3 totals 14 residues. Germline CDR1 is PRHDT and CDR2 is FYEKMQ (reference sequence). After removal of 5 bases from V and 9 bases from J, the junction contained 8 bases not matched to a gene. Sequencing was performed with immunoSEQ multiplex PCR; in TCRdb, only in-frame clones are kept and a portion is missing. The table shows some 48,000 clones, with roughly 80% occurring only once. About this clone itself: The antigen remains unidentified.

All patients were mismatch repair deficient, assessed by either PCR or immunohistochemistry. TCR sequencing covered a few patients who responded to pembrolizumab. Sequencing was performed on peripheral blood, taken 20 weeks after starting pembrolizumab. The genes are TRBV13 and TRBJ2-1; 9 bases fit TRBD2. The TCR originated in an adult with mismatch repair-deficient cancer. The CDR3 protein is CASSLSGSESEQFF. DNA for the CDR3: TGTGCCAGCAGCCTTAGCGGGAGTGAAAGTGAGCAGTTCTTC.